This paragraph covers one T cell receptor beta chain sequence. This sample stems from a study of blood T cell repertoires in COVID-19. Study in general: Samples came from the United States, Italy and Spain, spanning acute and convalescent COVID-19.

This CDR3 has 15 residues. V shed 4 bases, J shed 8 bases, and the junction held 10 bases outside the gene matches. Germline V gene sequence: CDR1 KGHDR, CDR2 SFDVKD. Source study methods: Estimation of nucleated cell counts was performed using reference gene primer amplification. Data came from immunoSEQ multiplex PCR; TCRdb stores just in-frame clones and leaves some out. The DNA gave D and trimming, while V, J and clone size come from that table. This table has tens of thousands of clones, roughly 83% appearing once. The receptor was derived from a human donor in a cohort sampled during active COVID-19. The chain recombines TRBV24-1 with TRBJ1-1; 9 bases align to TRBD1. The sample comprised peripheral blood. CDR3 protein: CATSERGQGSTEAFF. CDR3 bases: TGTGCCACCAGTGAGCGGGGACAGGGAAGTACAGAAGCTTTCTTT.